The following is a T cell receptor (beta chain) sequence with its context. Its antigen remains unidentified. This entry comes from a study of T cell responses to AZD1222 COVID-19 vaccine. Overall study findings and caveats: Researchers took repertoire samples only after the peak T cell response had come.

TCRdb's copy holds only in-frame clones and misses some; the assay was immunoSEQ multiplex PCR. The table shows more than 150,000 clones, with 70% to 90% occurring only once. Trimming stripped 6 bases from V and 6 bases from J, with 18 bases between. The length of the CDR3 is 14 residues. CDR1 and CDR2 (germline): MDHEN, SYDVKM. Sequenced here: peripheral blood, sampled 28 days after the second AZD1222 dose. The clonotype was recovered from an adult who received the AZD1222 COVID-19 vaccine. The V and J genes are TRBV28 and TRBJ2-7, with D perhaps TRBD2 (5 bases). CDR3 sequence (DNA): TGTGCCAGCAGGCAGGCGCTAGCCCCTTTCGAGCAGTACTTC. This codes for CASRQALAPFEQYF.